This passage covers 29 T cell receptor beta chains from one sample sequenced in a study of Ad26.COV2.S vaccination and SARS-CoV-2 variants. Sequenced by immunoSEQ multiplex PCR; TCRdb stores in-frame clones only, minus some. The data show around 340,000 clones, around 88% seen once. Treatment specified: roughly 20 received Ad26.COV2.S at low or high dose, single or two shots; 5 received placebo; per-sample allocation not given. The study sampled participants on day 63 after the first vaccine or placebo injection. Specimen: peripheral blood, collected in a trial of Ad26.COV2.S vaccine versus placebo. All receptors derive from a person between 18 and 60 years old who received the Ad26.COV2.S COVID-19 vaccine or a placebo.

The rearrangement links TRBV15 to TRBJ1-5; TRBD1 matches at 7 bases. V shed 7 bases, J shed 1 base, and the junction held 10 bases outside the gene matches. CDR3 size: 16 residues. Per the germline V gene, CDR1 is LNHNV and CDR2 is YYDKDF (reference sequence). The chain's CDR3 is CATTYSRGESNQPQHF. The CDR3, as DNA: TGTGCCACCACGTATAGCAGGGGGGAGAGCAATCAGCCCCAGCATTTT. Complete variable domain (other parts from reference TRBV15 and TRBJ1-5): DAMVIQNPRYQVTQFGKPVTLSCSQTLNHNVMYWYQQKSSQAPKLLFHYYDKDFNNEADTPDNFQSRRPNTSFCFLDIRSPGLGDTAMYLCATTYSRGESNQPQHFGDGTRLSIL.

The genes are TRBV7-9 and TRBJ1-1; no reliable D call. V lost 2 bases and J 4 bases, leaving 11 bases between the germline ends. Germline values: CDR1 SEHNR, CDR2 FQNEAQ (reference sequence). The CDR3 is 14 residues long. The CDR3 nucleotides are TGTGCCAGCAGCTTAAACCGAGTGGGCACTGAAGCTTTCTTT. Translated: CASSLNRVGTEAFF.

This sequence joins TRBV28 and TRBJ2-2; 7 bases align to TRBD1. Trimming at V came to 6 bases and at J to 2 bases, leaving 6 bases not matched to a gene. Germline V gene sequence: CDR1 MDHEN, CDR2 SYDVKM. This CDR3 has 15 amino acids. CDR3 nucleotides: TGTGCCAGCAGCTGGACAGGTGACAACACCGGGGAGCTGTTTTTT. Translating it yields CASSWTGDNTGELFF.

This clone was observed once. The J gene is TRBJ1-1, the V gene TRBV5-5, with D unclear. From germline, CDR1 is SGHKS and CDR2 YYEKEE (reference sequence). This CDR3 has 14 residues. The V end lost 1 base, the J end lost 4 bases, and 11 bases lay between the germline ends. The DNA for the CDR3 is TGTGCCAGCAGCTTGTCTCCGTGGGGCACTGAAGCTTTCTTT. It is translated as CASSLSPWGTEAFF.

The chain recombines TRBV5-1 with TRBJ2-3, with D perhaps TRBD1 or TRBD2 (6 bases each). The germline V and J ends were trimmed by 0 bases and 3 bases, with 14 bases remaining between them. The CDR3 contains 16 residues. Germline lookup yields CDR1 SGHRS and CDR2 YFSETQ. The CDR3 nucleotides read TGCGCCAGCAGCTTGGGTTCGGGGGCGGGAACAGATACGCAGTATTTT. Its translation: CASSLGSGAGTDTQYF.

The table lists this clone with a count of one. This chain links TRBV7-9 with TRBJ1-2; 9 bases match TRBD1. With V trimmed by 5 bases and J by 6 bases, 4 bases remained unmatched. This CDR3 spans 13 amino acids. Germline V gene lookup returns CDR1 SEHNR and CDR2 FQNEAQ (reference sequence). In DNA, the CDR3 is TGTGCCAGCAGCCCCGGGACAGGGCATGGCTACACCTTC. Protein: CASSPGTGHGYTF.

The chain couples TRBV7-8 to TRBJ2-5; D is possibly TRBD2 (5 bases). The CDR3 sequence is 15 residues long. The V gene lost 3 bases and the J gene lost 0 bases, with 11 bases spanning the gap. The germline gives CDR1 SGHVS, CDR2 FQNEAQ. Here the CDR3 reads CASSFQLGNQETQYF. The DNA for the CDR3 is TGTGCCAGCAGCTTCCAACTAGGAAACCAAGAGACCCAGTACTTC.

A word on this clone: The same CDR3 can be traced to other DNA sequences in this sample. The gene calls are TRBV30 and TRBJ1-3, with D possibly being TRBD1 (5 bases). Per germline, CDR1 GTSNPN and CDR2 SVGIG (reference sequence). The CDR3 spans 13 residues. The germline V and J ends were trimmed by 2 bases and 2 bases, with 7 bases remaining between them. CDR3 nucleotides: TGTGCCTGGAGTACAGGAGCTGGAAACACCATATATTTT. Amino acid sequence: CAWSTGAGNTIYF. Full variable domain (outside the CDR3, taken from reference TRBV30 and TRBJ1-3): SQTIHQWPATLVQPVGSPLSLECTVEGTSNPNLYWYRQAAGRGLQLLFYSVGIGQISSEVPQNLSASRPQDRQFILSSKKLLLSDSGFYLCAWSTGAGNTIYFGEGSWLTVV.

The gene calls are TRBV21-1 and TRBJ1-2; the D call TRBD1 from the table was never checked on the DNA. TRBV21-1 is reported as a pseudogene. This CDR3 has 14 amino acids. The CDR3 DNA follows: TGTGCCAGCAGCAAAAAGGGGGCGGTCTATGGCTACACCTTC. Translating it yields CASSKKGAVYGYTF.

V and J are TRBV7-8 and TRBJ1-1; D is possibly TRBD1 (6 bases). Germline assignment: CDR1 SGHVS and CDR2 FQNEAQ. V shed 2 bases and J shed 8 bases, with 12 bases lying between them. The CDR3 covers 13 residues. The CDR3 protein is CASSLLGTTEAFF. The CDR3 nucleotides are TGTGCCAGCAGCTTACTTGGGACAACAGAAGCTTTCTTT.

This chain joins TRBV7-3 and TRBJ1-1; D uncertain. CDR1 and CDR2 (germline): SGHTA, FQGTGA. There are 13 residues in the CDR3. Deletions cut 2 bases from V and 1 base from J, with 5 bases between. This CDR3 reads CASSLAGNTEAFF. CDR3 bases: TGTGCCAGCAGCTTAGCAGGGAACACTGAAGCTTTCTTT.

V usage is TRBV7-3 and J usage is TRBJ1-1; D may be TRBD1 (5 bases). From germline, CDR1 is SGHTA and CDR2 FQGTGA. Trimming took 0 bases from V and 1 from J, leaving 6 bases between them. This CDR3 spans 14 amino acids. CDR3 DNA sequence: TGTGCCAGCAGCTTAACCGACAGGAACACTGAAGCTTTCTTT. It codes for CASSLTDRNTEAFF.

The chain is built from TRBV20-1 and TRBJ1-1; D uncertain. The V end lost 4 bases, the J end lost 1 base, and 10 bases lay between the germline ends. CDR1 and CDR2 from the germline V gene are DFQATT and SNEGSKA (reference sequence). The CDR3 is 13 residues long. The CDR3 region is CSAIEETNTEAFF. As DNA, the CDR3 is TGCAGTGCTATTGAGGAGACGAACACTGAAGCTTTCTTT.

This rearrangement joins TRBV5-1 to TRBJ1-2, with 11 bases lining up with TRBD1. With V trimmed by 5 bases and J by 3 bases, 9 bases remained unmatched. This CDR3 contains 16 residues. CDR1 is SGHRS and CDR2 is YFSETQ in the germline V gene. Written as DNA, the CDR3 is TGCGCCAGCAGAGGGACAGGGGGGATTCTTGACTATGGCTACACCTTC. Its translation: CASRGTGGILDYGYTF.

The chain recombines TRBV2 with TRBJ2-7, with D perhaps TRBD1 or TRBD2 (6 bases each). The CDR3 is 15 amino acids. CDR1 is SNHLY and CDR2 is FYNNEI in the germline V gene. Trimming took 3 bases from V and 1 from J, leaving 13 bases between them. CDR3 protein: CASSEWGARSYEQYF. The CDR3 DNA sequence: TGTGCCAGCAGTGAGTGGGGGGCGCGTTCCTACGAGCAGTACTTC.

The chain is built from TRBV3-1 (or the pseudogene TRBV3-2) and TRBJ2-7; D is possibly TRBD1 (6 bases). The length of the CDR3 is 14 residues. Germline CDR1 reads LGHDT; CDR2 reads YNNKEL (reference sequence). V lost 0 bases to trimming and J lost 7 bases, with 13 bases between them. CDR3 residues: CASSQDRQAAEQYF. The CDR3 region has the DNA TGTGCCAGCAGCCAAGACCGACAGGCAGCGGAGCAGTACTTC.

This chain uses TRBV28 with TRBJ1-1; D uncertain. Germline lookup yields CDR1 MDHEN and CDR2 SYDVKM. The CDR3 is 15 amino acids. Trimming took off 4 bases at V and 2 bases at J, with 14 bases between the two ends. The CDR3 loop is CASSSLQVFNTEAFF. The CDR3 nucleotides read TGTGCCAGCAGTTCTCTCCAGGTTTTCAACACTGAAGCTTTCTTT.

This chain connects TRBV10-3 to TRBJ1-4; D is possibly TRBD1 (5 bases). Trimming shortened V by 7 bases and J by 6 bases, and 9 bases separated the two germline ends. The CDR3 runs to 12 residues. Germline values: CDR1 ENHRY, CDR2 SYGVKD. CDR3 DNA: TGTGCCATCATGGGGCCGGATGAAAAACTGTTTTTT. This codes for CAIMGPDEKLFF.

The V and J genes are TRBV5-4 and TRBJ2-7; 12 nucleotides align to TRBD2. Germline-derived CDR1 and CDR2 are SGHNT and YYREEE (reference sequence). This CDR3 is 15 amino acids long. Trimming at V came to 0 bases and at J to 3 bases, leaving 1 base not matched to a gene. The CDR3 nucleotides are TGTGCCAGCAGCTTGGGGACTAGCGGGGTCTACGAGCAGTACTTC. Its translation: CASSLGTSGVYEQYF.

This chain links TRBV5-1 with TRBJ2-5; the match to TRBD2 covers 7 bases. This CDR3 spans 18 amino acids. The junction had 13 bases not matched to a gene; V was cut back by 0 bases and J by 2 bases. Germline V CDR1 and CDR2: SGHRS, YFSETQ. CDR3 nucleotide sequence: TGCGCCAGCAGCTTGGTAGGACCCGGGACTACACTACAAGAGACCCAGTACTTC. Translated, it gives CASSLVGPGTTLQETQYF.

This chain links TRBV30 with TRBJ2-5, with a tentative D call TRBD1 (6 bases). The ends were cut back, 0 bases at V and 4 bases at J, with 9 bases in the middle. The CDR3 is 13 residues long. Germline-derived CDR1 and CDR2 are GTSNPN and SVGIG (reference sequence). In nucleotides, the CDR3 is TGTGCCTGGAGTGTCACAGGGCTAGAGACCCAGTACTTC. Its translation is CAWSVTGLETQYF.

This CDR3 is CASSLGSRDTEAFF. CDR3 coding DNA: TGTGCCAGCAGCCTGGGCTCTCGAGACACTGAAGCTTTCTTT. The V and J genes are TRBV7-9 and TRBJ1-1, with D unclear. Germline CDR1 SEHNR, CDR2 FQNEAQ (reference sequence). This CDR3 contains 14 residues. V was pared by 5 bases and J by 3 bases, with 13 bases between.

The chain has TRBV28 and TRBJ2-7, with a weak D call TRBD1 (6 bases). The CDR3 totals 12 residues. Germline assignment: CDR1 MDHEN and CDR2 SYDVKM. Deletions cut 6 bases from V and 5 bases from J, with 11 bases between. CDR3 region: CASRQTGHEQYF. The DNA for the CDR3 is TGTGCCAGCAGACAAACAGGGCACGAGCAGTACTTC.

The chain uses TRBV12-3 or TRBV12-4 and TRBJ2-7; 8 bases agree with TRBD2. The CDR3 runs to 13 residues. Trimming at V came to 6 bases and at J to 6 bases, leaving 7 bases not matched to a gene. CDR3 DNA: TGTGCCAGCAGCCCACGTCGGGGGGGCGAGCAGTACTTC. Translating it yields CASSPRRGGEQYF.

The V call is TRBV3-1 (or the pseudogene TRBV3-2), the J call TRBJ1-4, with TRBD1 as a possible D gene (6 bases). Germline CDR1 LGHDT, CDR2 YNNKEL (reference sequence). The CDR3 contains 17 residues. V was cut by 0 bases and J by 8 bases, with 19 bases left in between. The DNA of the CDR3 is TGTGCCAGCAGCCAAGATTCGTTCGCAGGGGAGGGGGAAAAACTGTTTTTT. Protein: CASSQDSFAGEGEKLFF.

The V gene is TRBV2, the J gene TRBJ1-1; 7 bases line up with TRBD1. The V and J ends lost 2 bases and 4 bases, in that order; junction bases with no gene match: 10. CDR3 length equals 16 residues. CDR1 is SNHLY, CDR2 FYNNEI, per germline. CDR3 bases: TGTGCCAGCAGTGAAAGGGGATCACAGGGGAGCACTGAAGCTTTCTTT. Its translation is CASSERGSQGSTEAFF.

This chain connects TRBV3-1 (or the pseudogene TRBV3-2) to TRBJ2-7, with 7 bases aligning to TRBD1. V gave up 4 bases and J gave up 6 bases; unmatched junction bases: 9. Germline V gene lookup returns CDR1 LGHDT and CDR2 YNNKEL (reference sequence). The CDR3 is 14 amino acids. The CDR3 loop is CASSLGRGFGEQYF. Written as DNA, the CDR3 is TGTGCCAGCAGCCTAGGCAGGGGGTTCGGCGAGCAGTACTTC.

This chain connects TRBV4-1 to TRBJ2-7; weak D call: TRBD2 (7 bases). Looked up from germline, CDR1 is MGHRA and CDR2 is YSYEKL. Trimming left V 1 base short and J 2 bases short, with 15 bases between. The CDR3 length is 16 residues. DNA for the CDR3: TGCGCCAGCAGCCAAGTGGGGGGGCAGGTCACCTACGAGCAGTACTTC. Amino acids: CASSQVGGQVTYEQYF.

J is TRBJ1-2 and V is TRBV19, with TRBD1 matching over 9 bases. The CDR3 sequence is 14 residues long. In germline, CDR1 is LNHDA, CDR2 SQIVND (reference sequence). With V trimmed by 7 bases and J by 6 bases, 9 bases remained unmatched. The CDR3 spells CASTTDRDRDGYTF. The CDR3 nucleotides are TGTGCCAGTACCACGGACCGGGACAGGGATGGCTACACCTTC.